These 6 T cell receptor beta chains were all obtained from the same sample, sequenced in a study of T-cell memory formation after mild COVID-19. MiXCR, applied by TCRdb to the 5' RACE reads, yields one record per CDR3 protein. This table has about 610,000 distinct CDR3 sequences, approximately 15% appearing once. Material for sequencing was PBMCs or a T cell subset sorted from them (not recorded which). All receptors derive from an adult woman who had mild COVID-19 (a few samples of this study predate the infection). Cell type and time point are not known.

The gene calls are TRBV20-1 and TRBJ2-7; the match to TRBD2 covers 10 bases. The V gene's germline CDR1 is DFQATT and CDR2 SNEGSKA (reference sequence). Germline trimming cut 3 bases from V and 2 bases from J; bases unmatched to any gene: 7. The CDR3 has 15 amino acids. The CDR3 sequence is CSARPSGRPPYEQYF. The CDR3 DNA sequence: TGCAGTGCTAGGCCTAGCGGGAGACCACCCTACGAGCAGTACTTC.

The chain is built from TRBV20-1 and TRBJ1-4; 7 bases align to TRBD1. Trimming removed 5 bases from V and 0 bases from J; junction bases left unmatched: 9. The germline gives CDR1 DFQATT, CDR2 SNEGSKA (reference sequence). The CDR3 runs to 16 residues. The CDR3 coding sequence is TGCAGTGCTTGCCCCGACAGGGTTGCAACTAATGAAAAACTGTTTTTT. Translated: CSACPDRVATNEKLFF.

This clonotype appeared a few times. The V gene is TRBV27, the J gene TRBJ1-1; D is possibly TRBD1 (5 bases). The length of the CDR3 is 18 residues. CDR1 MNHEY and CDR2 SMNVEV come from the germline V gene (reference sequence). V shed 8 bases and J shed 0 bases, with 25 bases lying between them. The CDR3 sequence is CASSLTRGVGGMNTEAFF. CDR3 bases: TGTGCCAGCTCACTAACGAGAGGGGTGGGGGGTATGAACACTGAAGCTTTCTTT.

In DNA, the CDR3 is TGTGCCAGCAGTTACTCGAGCGGGACAGGGCCCTACAATGAGCAGTTCTTC. Protein sequence: CASSYSSGTGPYNEQFF. The chain employs TRBV6-5 and TRBJ2-1; 9 bases map to TRBD1. Unmatched junction bases numbered 5, after V lost 0 bases and J lost 2 bases. CDR3 length: 17 residues. The V gene's germline CDR1 is MNHEY and CDR2 SVGAGI.

V gene TRBV18 combines with J gene TRBJ2-7; 9 positions agree with TRBD1. Germline V CDR1 and CDR2: KGHSH, LQKENI. The V segment lost 2 bases and the J segment 4 bases; nucleotides outside the gene matches: 9. The CDR3 covers 16 residues. The CDR3 nucleotides read TGTGCCAGCTCACCAACCTCCGGGACAGGGCTATACGAGCAGTACTTC. It translates to CASSPTSGTGLYEQYF.

V and J are TRBV20-1 and TRBJ1-5; the match to TRBD1 covers 9 bases. CDR3 length: 12 amino acids. With V trimmed by 5 bases and J by 7 bases, 3 bases remained unmatched. CDR1 is DFQATT, CDR2 SNEGSKA, per germline (reference sequence). For the CDR3, the DNA is TGCAGTGCTCCGGGACAGGGACAGCCCCAGCATTTT. Translating it yields CSAPGQGQPQHF.